These 14 T cell receptor beta chains were sequenced from one sample in a study of cytomegalovirus exposure and HLA in healthy donors. The PCR made use of 60 Vbeta and 13 Jbeta primers. Sequenced by immunoSEQ multiplex PCR; TCRdb stores in-frame clones only, minus some. The sample contains 150,000 or so clones, over 60% of which appear only once. The sequencing sample was made of PBMCs. Every receptor here comes from a female donor in good health and CMV-seronegative.

This clone was found a few times. Here the CDR3 DNA reads TGTGCCAGCAGCAGAAGCAGAGGAGGTGGGACAGATACGCAGTATTTT. It is translated as CASSRSRGGGTDTQYF. The gene calls are TRBV7-3 and TRBJ2-3; D might be TRBD2 (5 bases). The CDR3 loop spans 16 amino acids. Germline lookup yields CDR1 SGHTA and CDR2 FQGTGA. V was shortened by 5 bases and J by 3 bases, with 18 bases between the two germline ends.

This chain uses TRBV9 with TRBJ2-7; TRBD2 matches at 11 bases. The CDR3 covers 16 residues. The germline CDR1 and CDR2 sequences are SGDLS and YYNGEE. After removal of 3 bases from V and 3 bases from J, the junction contained 8 bases not matched to a gene. The CDR3 sequence is CASSARLAGFDYEQYF. In DNA, the CDR3 is TGTGCCAGCAGCGCCCGACTAGCGGGGTTTGACTACGAGCAGTACTTC.

This clone showed up just a few times. This chain uses TRBV6-1 with TRBJ2-7; D remains unclear. V lost 8 bases and J lost 3, with 17 bases in between. Per the germline V gene, CDR1 is MNHNS and CDR2 is SASEGT. This CDR3 is 14 amino acids long. The CDR3 nucleotides read TGTGCCAGCTTGGTTGGCCAGTTATACTACGAGCAGTACTTC. It encodes CASLVGQLYYEQYF.

J is TRBJ2-7 and V is TRBV4-2, with D possibly TRBD2 on 6 matching bases. The CDR3 runs to 16 residues. Per the germline V gene, CDR1 is LGHNA and CDR2 is YNFKEQ. Trimming took off 0 bases at V and 2 bases at J, with 14 bases between the two ends. In DNA, the CDR3 is TGTGCCAGCAGCCAAGATCTCGGGGTAGCGGCCTACGAGCAGTACTTC. It is translated as CASSQDLGVAAYEQYF.

V usage is TRBV6-1 and J usage is TRBJ2-7; D perhaps matches TRBD2 (6 bases). Germline-derived CDR1 and CDR2 are MNHNS and SASEGT. This CDR3 comprises 14 residues. V lost 7 bases and J lost 6, with 19 bases in between. Here the CDR3 reads CASIPAPGGREQYF. The CDR3 coding sequence is TGTGCCAGCATTCCCGCCCCTGGAGGGCGCGAGCAGTACTTC.

A single count supports this clone. The J gene is TRBJ2-7, the V gene TRBV4-1; 7 bases agree with TRBD2. Germline V gives CDR1 MGHRA, CDR2 YSYEKL. V was clipped by 3 bases and J by 5 bases; unmatched bases: 7. The CDR3 covers 14 residues. The CDR3 sequence is CASSHPTSWHEQYF. Here the CDR3 DNA reads TGCGCCAGCAGCCACCCGACTAGCTGGCACGAGCAGTACTTC.

The chain combines TRBV7-9 with TRBJ2-1, with TRBD2 matching 15 bases. The germline V gene encodes CDR1 SEHNR and CDR2 FQNEAQ (reference sequence). This CDR3 is built from 17 residues. V lost 4 bases to trimming and J lost 8 bases; unmatched junction nucleotides: 9. The CDR3 protein is CASSSRTSGRADDEQFF. In DNA form, the CDR3 reads TGTGCCAGCAGCTCGAGGACTAGCGGGAGGGCCGATGATGAGCAGTTCTTC.

This chain links TRBV5-1 with TRBJ2-3; a possible D gene is TRBD2 (5 bases). The CDR3 runs 16 residues. V was clipped by 4 bases and J by 2 bases, with 17 bases between them. The V gene's germline CDR1 is SGHRS and CDR2 YFSETQ. The DNA for the CDR3 is TGCGCCAGCAGCCCGGTAGCCTCCGGGAACACAGATACGCAGTATTTT. Amino acids: CASSPVASGNTDTQYF.

This clone was observed a single time. The chain employs TRBV7-2 and TRBJ2-7; D ambiguous. The CDR3 length is 12 residues. The V gene's germline CDR1 is SGHTA and CDR2 FQGNSA. V was cut by 5 bases and J by 0 bases, with 5 bases left in between. DNA of the CDR3: TGTGCCAGCAGCGTGAGCTCCTACGAGCAGTACTTC. Encoded protein: CASSVSSYEQYF. The variable domain in full, with the rest retrieved from reference TRBV7-2 and TRBJ2-7, is GAGVSQSPSNKVTEKGKDVELRCDPISGHTALYWYRQSLGQGLEFLIYFQGNSAPDKSGLPSDRFSAERTGGSVSTLTIQRTQQEDSAVYLCASSVSSYEQYFGPGTRLTVT.

This clone occurred once. An end of the junction differs from the germline gene, which may be a read error. The chain links TRBV19 to TRBJ2-7; 13 bases match TRBD2. The CDR3 is 15 amino acids. The germline CDR1 and CDR2 sequences are LNHDA and SQIVND (reference sequence). The CDR3 sequence: CASSIDRGLAGSRDF. CDR3 in DNA: TGTGCCAGTAGTATAGATAGGGGACTAGCGGGGAGTCGAGACTTC.

In the case of this clone: One end of the junction varies from germline; a read error may be responsible. The chain couples TRBV7-9 to TRBJ2-1, with no clear D. This CDR3 spans 16 amino acids. Germline loops: CDR1 SEHNR, CDR2 FQNEAQ (reference sequence). The CDR3 protein is CSSSLLARSSYNEQFF. The DNA of the CDR3 is TGTTCCAGCAGCTTACTGGCACGGAGCTCCTACAATGAGCAGTTCTTC.

The chain is built from TRBV30 and TRBJ2-7, with TRBD1 identical over 9 bases. This CDR3 spans 14 amino acids. The V segment lost 3 bases and the J segment 3 bases; nucleotides outside the gene matches: 6. The V gene's germline CDR1 is GTSNPN and CDR2 SVGIG (reference sequence). The CDR3, as DNA: TGTGCCTGGAGCGTCGGGACAGGGAACTACGAGCAGTACTTC. This gives the protein CAWSVGTGNYEQYF.

The chain has TRBV7-9 and TRBJ1-1; D is possibly TRBD1 (5 bases). Germline assignment: CDR1 SEHNR and CDR2 FQNEAQ (reference sequence). Trimming took off 2 bases at V and 4 bases at J, with 17 bases between the two ends. This CDR3 region has 16 residues. The CDR3 reads CASSLRARGEGTEAFF. Here the CDR3 DNA reads TGTGCCAGCAGCTTAAGGGCGCGGGGGGAGGGCACTGAAGCTTTCTTT.

V is TRBV7-2 and J is TRBJ2-4; perhaps TRBD1 as D (6 bases). V lost 2 bases, J lost 4 bases, and 15 bases lay in between. This CDR3 contains 16 residues. Germline-derived CDR1 and CDR2 are SGHTA and FQGNSA. CDR3 bases: TGTGCCAGCAGCTTACTCCCAGGGGCTCAGAAAAACATTCAGTACTTC. Translating gives CASSLLPGAQKNIQYF.